The sequence of this T cell receptor beta chain was determined in a study of T cells after yellow fever vaccination (dated by TCRdb to between 2018 and 2021). For the wider study: The SMART-Seq v4 Ultra Low Input RNA kit was used to prepare libraries from fractions with low cell numbers. Bulk TCR alpha and beta repertoires were sequenced longitudinally to track T-cell clones before and after primary and booster YFV17D yellow fever vaccination. Two healthy male donors made up the cohort, one aged 18 to 29 years and the other aged 30 to 40 years. Blood samples were taken at several timepoints before and after primary and secondary immunization, and bulk PBMC replicates and cell subsets were isolated.

This clonotype has a count of ten or more. Its target antigen remains unknown. No base-level quality is on record; no much larger clone is a single base apart. The CDR3 goes from the cysteine to the phenylalanine over 15 residues. Only the CDR3 portion is preserved as DNA: 45 bases, with reading frame beginning at the first base. CDR1 and CDR2 are read off the germline V gene (reference sequence) as MNHEY and SMNVEV. From V the trimming removes 4 bases and from J it removes 4 bases, while the gene matches leave 8 bases of the junction unaccounted for. The sample's treatment or condition label, decoded: live attenuated yellow fever vaccine strain. A standard Ficoll-Paque protocol was used to isolate PBMCs from peripheral blood. Dynabeads CD4 and CD8 positive selection kits were used to isolate CD4 and CD8 T-cell fractions. TriZol was used to extract RNA from bulk PBMCs, from CD4 and CD8 fractions, and from dextramer-positive and dextramer-negative fractions.

Results the study describes overall, beyond this receptor: A small share of clonotypes occurred in both CD4 and CD8 compartments, likely arising from convergent recombination. Compared with the primary T-cell response, the secondary T-cell response was faster but weaker, reaching its peak on day 5 rather than on day 15. Because only a couple of donors were included in the study, the extent to which the findings can be generalized is limited. FACS-sorted repertoires could contain abundant contaminating clonotypes from the bulk population, so computational filtering was required. After the booster, most clones that had expanded after primary vaccination were detected again (approximately 97% of CD4 and 88% of CD8), suggesting broad maintenance of memory.

Sequencer: Illumina NovaSeq 6000. TCR cDNA was synthesized by 5'RACE template switching, which introduced a universal primer site and unique molecular identifiers. Priming of cDNA synthesis was performed from both the TCR alpha and TCR beta constant segments. Library amplification used two PCR steps, and the second PCR step added sample barcodes and sequencing adapters. Sequencing of libraries was performed on Illumina HiSeq 2500 (2x100 bp) or NovaSeq (2x150 bp). Per the authors' processing: MIGEC handled demultiplexing of reads and collapsing into UMI consensus sequences, while MiXCR performed V(D)J alignment. Clonotypes responding to the vaccine were identified with edgeR on replicate PBMC samples, with the criteria of FDR below 0.01 and a log2 fold change above 5 up to day 15. Each bulk clonotype was labeled CD4 or CD8 based on which sequenced repertoire, CD4 or CD8, contained the clonotype at higher abundance. TCRdb trimmed the raw reads at Q25, called clones with MiXCR and kept productive beta chains. CDR3 protein duplicates are merged, each entry listing the most common genes and DNA. The authors' filters were not applied to this entry. This sample gives some 200,000 distinct CDR3 sequences in total; approximately 11% of them show up just once. Of the sample, about 40% is held by the ten largest clones.

The clonotype originates from a man aged 18 to 30 who received the YFV17D yellow fever vaccine. Recombination connected TRBV27 to TRBJ2-5, with 8 junctional bases fitting TRBD1. The sample consisted of CD8+ T cells sorted from PBMCs, taken 15 days after the yellow fever booster vaccination. The sequenced DNA is TGTGCCAGCAGTTCCACAGACAGGGGAGGAGAGACCCAGTACTTC. This gives the protein CASSSTDRGGETQYF.